This T cell receptor (beta chain) was identified during a study of siplizumab effects on memory and regulatory T cells. Germline V lookup: CDR1 SGHTA, CDR2 FQGNSA. The V gene end was trimmed by 5 bases and the J gene end by 5 bases; junction bases not matched to a gene: 8. The CDR3 consists of 16 residues. Clones were sequenced by immunoSEQ multiplex PCR, and TCRdb holds only the in-frame ones, with some missing. The sample shows about 110,000 clones, roughly 92% of them seen only once. The V call is TRBV7-2, the J call TRBJ2-1; 11 bases map to TRBD2. Sequenced sample: CD4+ T cells sorted from blood. The origin of this receptor is a human donor in good health. The CDR3 here is CASSRGLAESHNEQFF. CDR3 DNA: TGTGCCAGCAGCAGGGGACTAGCGGAAAGTCACAATGAGCAGTTCTTC.